These 31 T cell receptor beta chains share one sample of origin, sequenced in a study of blood T cell repertoires in COVID-19. The assay was immunoSEQ multiplex PCR, and TCRdb's table has in-frame clones only and misses some. The table shows 350,000 to 550,000 clones, with more than 80% occurring only once. Sequenced: PBMCs or T cells enriched from blood (not recorded which). These receptors came from a man younger than 40 who had recovered from COVID-19.

The rearrangement uses TRBV7-2 and TRBJ2-7, with 7 bases aligning to TRBD1. Trimming took 4 bases from V and 6 from J; bases not matched to a gene: 9. The CDR3 contains 14 residues. Germline loops: CDR1 SGHTA, CDR2 FQGNSA. Written as DNA, the CDR3 is TGTGCCAGCAGCTACCCGGACAGGCACGGCGAGCAGTACTTC. It yields the protein CASSYPDRHGEQYF.

The CDR3 here is CASSLTNQGTNEQFF. The DNA of the CDR3 is TGCGCCAGCAGCCTAACTAATCAGGGGACCAATGAGCAGTTCTTC. The chain recombines TRBV4-1 with TRBJ2-1; possible D gene TRBD1, 6 bases. Trimming shortened V by 4 bases and J by 6 bases, and 16 bases separated the two germline ends. Germline CDR1 MGHRA, CDR2 YSYEKL. This CDR3 is built from 15 residues.

Concerning this clone itself: The junction differs from germline at one of its ends, possibly a read error. The J gene is TRBJ1-2, the V gene TRBV6-6; D is uncertain. Germline V gives CDR1 MNHNY, CDR2 SVGAGI (reference sequence). The CDR3 runs to 13 residues. The CDR3 spells CSVSPSLSRGYTF. DNA for the CDR3: TGCTCCGTCTCCCCGAGTCTATCGAGGGGCTACACCTTC.

V is TRBV28 and J is TRBJ2-3; 7 nucleotides align to TRBD2. V dropped 2 bases and J dropped 5; count of bases not matched to a gene: 10. The CDR3 loop spans 16 amino acids. CDR1 and CDR2 (germline): MDHEN, SYDVKM. CDR3 sequence reads: CASSLGPAGFLDTQYF. DNA for the CDR3: TGTGCCAGCAGTTTAGGCCCAGCGGGATTCCTAGATACGCAGTATTTT.

The V call is TRBV4-1, the J call TRBJ2-2; no clear D. With 7 bases removed from V and 6 bases from J, the gap between germline ends came to 6 bases. This CDR3 region has 11 residues. Germline loops: CDR1 MGHRA, CDR2 YSYEKL. CDR3 protein: CASKLSGELFF. The CDR3 DNA reads as TGCGCCAGCAAACTGTCCGGGGAGCTGTTTTTT.

The chain employs TRBV5-1 and TRBJ2-5; D not resolved. This CDR3 is built from 15 residues. V lost 1 base to trimming and J lost 0 bases, with 10 bases between them. Germline V gene lookup returns CDR1 SGHRS and CDR2 YFSETQ. The CDR3 here is CASSLFRLDQETQYF. The CDR3 bases are TGCGCCAGCAGCTTGTTTCGCCTAGACCAAGAGACCCAGTACTTC.

The chain employs TRBV18 and TRBJ1-2; 7 nucleotides line up with TRBD1. The CDR3 loop spans 15 amino acids. Trimming at V came to 3 bases and at J to 2 bases, leaving 6 bases not matched to a gene. Germline values: CDR1 KGHSH, CDR2 LQKENI. CDR3 coding DNA: TGTGCCAGCTCACCGACAGGGAGTGAAAACTATGGCTACACCTTC. Translated, it gives CASSPTGSENYGYTF.

The chain employs TRBV5-1 and TRBJ2-2; D remains unclear. CDR1 SGHRS and CDR2 YFSETQ come from the germline V gene. The CDR3 contains 12 residues. V gave up 6 bases and J gave up 8 bases, with 11 bases separating them. The CDR3 spells CASKSQEGELFF. The CDR3 DNA sequence: TGCGCCAGCAAATCCCAGGAAGGGGAGCTGTTTTTT.

On this clone itself: The sample has other DNA sequences that encode this CDR3 too. This chain links TRBV28 with TRBJ2-2, with 13 nucleotides matching TRBD2. CDR1 and CDR2 from the germline V gene are MDHEN and SYDVKM. The CDR3 runs to 16 residues. Trimming removed 6 bases from V and 5 bases from J; junction bases left unmatched: 6. The CDR3 DNA is TGTGCCAGCAGCCTTGGACTAGCGGGAGTGACCGGGGAGCTGTTTTTT. Its translation is CASSLGLAGVTGELFF.

V and J are TRBV6-5 and TRBJ2-1; 9 bases line up with TRBD1. The CDR3 covers 15 residues. CDR1 and CDR2 (germline): MNHEY, SVGAGI. The J segment lost 6 bases and the V segment lost 6 bases, leaving 9 bases of the junction unmatched. CDR3 region: CASSPGTGLGNEQFF. The DNA for the CDR3 is TGTGCCAGCAGCCCGGGGACAGGGCTCGGCAATGAGCAGTTCTTC.

This clone was recorded once. The rearrangement joins TRBV12-2 to TRBJ2-1; the table's D gene call, TRBD1, was not cross checked with the DNA. TRBV12-2 is reported as a pseudogene. The CDR3 is made up of 13 amino acids. The DNA for the CDR3 is TGTGCATCCCTTTCCAGCTCCTACAATGAGCAGTTCTTC. It specifies CASLSSSYNEQFF.

The V and J genes are TRBV10-3 and TRBJ1-1; D is ambiguous. CDR3 length: 11 amino acids. V lost 7 bases and J 5 bases, leaving 8 bases between the germline ends. CDR1 is ENHRY and CDR2 is SYGVKD in the germline V gene. The CDR3 loop reads CAITDNTEAFF. The CDR3 DNA follows: TGTGCCATCACCGACAATACTGAAGCTTTCTTT.

The genes are TRBV11-2 and TRBJ1-5, with 8 bases that match TRBD1. This CDR3 is 14 amino acids long. Trimming removed 5 bases from V and 5 bases from J; junction bases left unmatched: 5. Germline V gene data show CDR1 as SGHAT and CDR2 as FQNNGV. Here the CDR3 DNA reads TGTGCCAGCAGCACTCCGGGACAGGATCAGCCCCAGCATTTT. Translation: CASSTPGQDQPQHF. Drawing the rest from reference TRBV11-2 and TRBJ1-5, the complete variable domain is EAGVAQSPRYKIIEKRQSVAFWCNPISGHATLYWYQQILGQGPKLLIQFQNNGVVDDSQLPKDRFSAERLKGVDSTLKIQPAKLEDSAVYLCASSTPGQDQPQHFGDGTRLSIL.

This chain links TRBV2 with TRBJ2-6, with D perhaps TRBD2 (5 bases). With 3 bases removed from V and 2 bases from J, the gap between germline ends came to 5 bases. Germline values: CDR1 SNHLY, CDR2 FYNNEI. This CDR3 has 14 residues. The CDR3: CASSERAGANVLTF. The CDR3 nucleotides are TGTGCCAGCAGTGAGAGGGCTGGGGCCAACGTCCTGACTTTC.

This clone was counted only a few times. The chain couples TRBV28 to TRBJ1-6; tentatively, D is TRBD1 (6 bases). Germline assignment: CDR1 MDHEN and CDR2 SYDVKM. Trimming removed 6 bases at V and 7 bases at J, with 13 bases between. The CDR3 consists of 14 residues. CDR3 sequence reads: CASRETRGNSPLHF. The CDR3 nucleotides read TGTGCCAGCAGAGAGACAAGGGGGAATTCACCCCTCCACTTT.

The chain joins TRBV28 to TRBJ2-5, with TRBD2 matching over 15 bases. The V gene's germline CDR1 is MDHEN and CDR2 SYDVKM. The ends lost 5 bases at V and 7 bases at J; junction bases unmatched: 11. This CDR3 region has 17 residues. In DNA form, the CDR3 reads TGTGCCAGCAGTAGAAAAGGACTAGCGGGAGGGACCAGGACCCAGTACTTC. Its protein is CASSRKGLAGGTRTQYF.

The rearrangement uses TRBV5-6 and TRBJ1-2, with D maybe TRBD1 (6 bases). This CDR3 region has 16 residues. V gave up 3 bases and J gave up 4 bases, with 19 bases separating them. The germline CDR1 and CDR2 sequences are SGHDT and YYEEEE. CDR3 protein: CASSWEGDNLFYGYTF. The CDR3 DNA follows: TGTGCCAGCAGCTGGGAGGGGGACAACCTTTTCTATGGCTACACCTTC.

The V and J genes are TRBV19 and TRBJ2-2, with 9 bases matching TRBD2. V lost 4 bases, J lost 6 bases, and 6 bases stayed unmatched. CDR1 is LNHDA and CDR2 is SQIVND in the germline V gene (reference sequence). There are 15 residues in the CDR3. CDR3 loop: CASSTPGLAPGELFF. For the CDR3, the DNA is TGTGCCAGTAGTACGCCGGGACTAGCCCCCGGGGAGCTGTTTTTT.

The chain links TRBV2 to TRBJ1-3; 7 bases fit TRBD1. V lost 6 bases and J lost 5; bases outside the gene matches: 4. The CDR3 length is 13 residues. CDR1 and CDR2 from the germline V gene are SNHLY and FYNNEI. The CDR3 DNA reads TGTGCCAGCAGAGACAGGGCACGAAACACCATATATTTT. It encodes CASRDRARNTIYF.

The rearrangement uses TRBV3-1 (or the pseudogene TRBV3-2) and TRBJ2-7, with unresolved D. V lost 1 base and J 5 bases, leaving 12 bases between the germline ends. Germline-derived CDR1 and CDR2 are LGHDT and YNNKEL (reference sequence). CDR3 length: 14 amino acids. CDR3 protein: CASSQGGVAHEQYF. The CDR3 region has the DNA TGTGCCAGCAGCCAAGGCGGTGTGGCCCACGAGCAGTACTTC.

The V and J genes are TRBV4-1 and TRBJ2-4; 8 bases line up with TRBD1. Losses at the gene ends were 3 bases for V and 2 bases for J; bases not matched to a gene: 12. The CDR3 loop spans 18 amino acids. CDR1 and CDR2 from the germline V gene are MGHRA and YSYEKL. CDR3 DNA sequence: TGCGCCAGCAGCCAGGAGGGGTCGAGACAGGGGCCCAAAAACATTCAGTACTTC. Its protein product is CASSQEGSRQGPKNIQYF.

The genes are TRBV3-1 (or the pseudogene TRBV3-2) and TRBJ1-2; the D gene is possibly TRBD1 (5 bases). Germline V gene lookup returns CDR1 LGHDT and CDR2 YNNKEL (reference sequence). The CDR3 totals 12 residues. V was shortened by 0 bases and J by 14 bases, with 13 bases between the two germline ends. The CDR3 DNA reads TGTGCCAGCAGCCAAGATGGGGGGGTGTTTACCTTC. This codes for CASSQDGGVFTF.

The chain joins TRBV5-6 to TRBJ2-1; 8 bases fit TRBD2. V lost 2 bases and J lost 4; bases outside the gene matches: 5. CDR1 and CDR2 from the germline V gene are SGHDT and YYEEEE. The CDR3 runs to 15 residues. The CDR3 DNA reads as TGTGCCAGCAGCTTTGGGCGGGGGGATTACAATGAGCAGTTCTTC. Its translation: CASSFGRGDYNEQFF.

This chain links TRBV6-5 with TRBJ2-7, with TRBD2 as a possible D gene (6 bases). From germline, CDR1 is MNHEY and CDR2 SVGAGI. The CDR3 contains 15 residues. Trimming pared 7 bases from V and 6 bases from J, leaving 22 bases between. The CDR3 DNA reads as TGTGCCAGCATCACCACGGGGACTCTCCAGGTCGAGCAGTACTTC. Protein: CASITTGTLQVEQYF.

The rearrangement links TRBV5-1 to TRBJ1-6; 7 bases align to TRBD1. V was pared by 7 bases and J by 5 bases, with 6 bases of the junction left unmatched. This CDR3 region has 14 residues. The germline V gene encodes CDR1 SGHRS and CDR2 YFSETQ. The CDR3 DNA is TGCGCCAGCGGACAGGAGATCGATAATTCACCCCTCCACTTT. As protein: CASGQEIDNSPLHF.

CDR3 in DNA: TGTGCCTGGAGTGTCCGACTGCCAACGTCCAATGAGCAGTTCTTC. It codes for CAWSVRLPTSNEQFF. The chain uses TRBV30 and TRBJ2-1; D unresolved. This CDR3 spans 15 amino acids. V lost 0 bases and J lost 6, with 15 bases in between. CDR1 is GTSNPN, CDR2 SVGIG, per germline (reference sequence).

CDR3 bases: TGTGCCAGCAGTTCCGTAGATACCATATATTTT. This gives the protein CASSSVDTIYF. The V gene is TRBV6-5, the J gene TRBJ1-3; D call uncertain. The CDR3 sequence is 11 residues long. Germline values: CDR1 MNHEY, CDR2 SVGAGI. Trimming stripped 4 bases from V and 10 bases from J, with 8 bases between.

This CDR3 reads CASSLLDTSNQPQHF. CDR3 DNA: TGTGCCAGCAGTTTATTGGACACAAGCAATCAGCCCCAGCATTTT. The rearrangement joins TRBV28 to TRBJ1-5; perhaps TRBD1 as D (5 bases). V was trimmed by 1 base and J by 1 base, leaving 8 bases between them. The CDR3 totals 15 residues. Germline CDR1 is MDHEN and CDR2 is SYDVKM.

V and J are TRBV3-1 (or the pseudogene TRBV3-2) and TRBJ1-2; D is perhaps TRBD1 (6 bases). Trimming removed 4 bases at V and 4 bases at J, with 10 bases between. Germline CDR1 reads LGHDT; CDR2 reads YNNKEL (reference sequence). This CDR3 is built from 13 residues. This CDR3 is CASSPDRSYGYTF. The CDR3 DNA reads as TGTGCCAGCAGCCCGGACAGAAGCTATGGCTACACCTTC.

The chain combines TRBV29-1 with TRBJ2-1; 12 positions agree with TRBD2. Losses at the gene ends were 3 bases for V and 13 bases for J; bases not matched to a gene: 13. This CDR3 spans 15 amino acids. Germline loops: CDR1 SQVTM, CDR2 ANQGSEA. Written as DNA, the CDR3 is TGCAGCGTTGAGTCTAGCGGGAGGGCCGGTTTTTCCCAGTTCTTC. Encoded protein: CSVESSGRAGFSQFF.

V and J are TRBV14 and TRBJ2-1, with 8 bases matching TRBD1. There are 15 residues in the CDR3. From germline, CDR1 is SGHDN and CDR2 FVKESK. Trimming took 2 bases from V and 4 from J; bases not matched to a gene: 4. The DNA for the CDR3 is TGTGCCAGCAGCCAAAGGACAGGGTGGTACAATGAGCAGTTCTTC. Its translation: CASSQRTGWYNEQFF.